One TCR beta chain is described in this entry. The PCR had 60 Vbeta and 13 Jbeta primers. The data were produced by immunoSEQ multiplex PCR, yet TCRdb's version contains in-frame clones alone and is incomplete. The sample table includes 160,000 or so clones. Each of the donors was a healthy bone marrow donor. The data stem from a study of cytomegalovirus exposure and HLA in healthy donors. This CDR3 has 16 amino acids. With V trimmed by 5 bases and J by 1 base, 6 bases remained unmatched. Germline V gene sequence: CDR1 LNHDA, CDR2 SQIVND (reference sequence). The receptor comes from a man aged 25 to 45 in good health and CMV-seronegative. The sample comprised PBMCs. The V gene is TRBV19, the J gene TRBJ2-7, with 12 bases matching TRBD2. CDR3 protein: CASSFPTSGSSYEQYF. The CDR3 DNA follows: TGTGCCAGTAGTTTCCCGACTAGCGGGAGTTCCTACGAGCAGTACTTC.